This T cell receptor beta chain was recorded in a study of blood T cell repertoires in COVID-19. Across the study: Sources were T cells, B-cell-depleted T cells, or PBMCs; the material itself was cDNA or gDNA.

The method was immunoSEQ multiplex PCR; TCRdb's version includes in-frame clones alone and lacks a portion of them. Here the sample spans fewer than 300,000 clones, approximately 90% being singletons. Clinical history reported by participants formed the basis on which cohorts were assigned. Germline V gives CDR1 LGHDT, CDR2 YNNKEL (reference sequence). V shed 5 bases, J shed 1 base, and the junction held 8 bases outside the gene matches. The CDR3 loop spans 16 amino acids. The chain is built from TRBV3-1 (or the pseudogene TRBV3-2) and TRBJ1-2, with 9 bases identical to TRBD1. This TCR came from a man between 18 and 35 years old who had recovered from COVID-19. The sample was PBMCs or T cells enriched from blood (not recorded which). CDR3 residues: CASSAWTGANNYGYTF. CDR3 sequence (DNA): TGTGCCAGCAGCGCCTGGACAGGGGCGAATAACTATGGCTACACCTTC.